One sample yielded the 21 T cell receptor beta chains listed below, sequenced in a study of beta chain features in type 1 diabetes. TCRB transcripts that were expressed got sequenced, as all of the isolated RNA had been reverse transcribed. Repertoires were generated with immunoSEQ multiplex PCR, while TCRdb's copy carries only in-frame clones and drops some. Counted here are some 270,000 clones, over 12% occurring once; the ten biggest clones make up about 0.03%. Sequenced material: naive CD4+ T cells from blood. The receptors derive from a woman aged 40 to 50 in good health.

The V and J genes are TRBV2 and TRBJ1-6; 9 nucleotides match TRBD1. The CDR3 extends over 15 amino acids. V shed 5 bases, J shed 12 bases, and the junction held 11 bases outside the gene matches. Germline V CDR1 and CDR2: SNHLY, FYNNEI. The CDR3 DNA reads as TGTGCCAGCAGTAGTGGACAGGGGCCGCCTGGACCCCTCCACTTT. It encodes CASSSGQGPPGPLHF.

With regard to this clone: Just one base apart from a much larger clone, this may be a read error. V usage is TRBV11-2 and J usage is TRBJ2-5; 9 bases agree with TRBD1. The V gene end was trimmed by 4 bases and the J gene end by 3 bases; junction bases not matched to a gene: 3. The CDR3 is made up of 14 amino acids. Germline CDR1 and CDR2: SGHAT and FQNNGV. The CDR3 region has the DNA TGTGCCAGCAGCTCGCGGACAGGGGAAGAGACCCAGTACTTC. It is translated as CASSSRTGEETQYF.

This chain links TRBV25-1 with TRBJ2-3, with D unclear. Germline V gene sequence: CDR1 MGHDK, CDR2 SYGVNS. Between the trimmed V and J ends, which lost 1 base and 4 bases, there was a span of 15 bases. The CDR3 covers 16 residues. CDR3 region: CASSEFRRRSSDTQYF. CDR3 DNA sequence: TGTGCCAGCAGTGAATTTCGTCGCCGCAGTTCAGATACGCAGTATTTT.

The J gene is TRBJ2-1, the V gene TRBV6-5; 8 nucleotides match TRBD1. Per the germline V gene, CDR1 is MNHEY and CDR2 is SVGAGI. V shed 6 bases, J shed 12 bases, and the junction held 4 bases outside the gene matches. The CDR3 loop spans 11 amino acids. The CDR3 DNA follows: TGTGCCAGCAGGACAACAGGGGGGCAGTTCTTC. This sequence encodes CASRTTGGQFF.

The V and J genes are TRBV15 and TRBJ2-2; TRBD1 matches at 7 bases. In germline, CDR1 is LNHNV, CDR2 YYDKDF (reference sequence). The J segment lost 2 bases and the V segment lost 1 base, leaving 1 base of the junction unmatched. The CDR3 contains 15 residues. In DNA, the CDR3 is TGTGCCACCAGCAGAGGAGGGGGCAACACCGGGGAGCTGTTTTTT. This gives the protein CATSRGGGNTGELFF.

The CDR3 protein is CASRPSGGLTEAFF. CDR3 nucleotides: TGTGCCAGCAGGCCCTCAGGGGGCCTGACTGAAGCTTTCTTT. The V gene is TRBV6-1, the J gene TRBJ1-1; 8 bases are shared with TRBD1. The CDR3 loop spans 14 amino acids. J was trimmed by 5 bases and V by 6 bases; bases with no gene match: 8. Germline V gene sequence: CDR1 MNHNS, CDR2 SASEGT.

This clone came up a few times. The chain recombines TRBV7-9 with TRBJ2-7; 9 positions agree with TRBD2. CDR1 is SEHNR and CDR2 is FQNEAQ in the germline V gene (reference sequence). Trimming removed 4 bases from V and 6 bases from J; junction bases left unmatched: 16. CDR3 size: 17 residues. Written as DNA, the CDR3 is TGTGCCAGCAGCTCCCTTGGGGCGGGGGGGAGGGCCGTCGAGCAGTACTTC. It yields the protein CASSSLGAGGRAVEQYF.

The V gene is TRBV19, the J gene TRBJ2-5, with D possibly being TRBD1 (6 bases). This CDR3 region has 16 residues. Germline V CDR1 and CDR2: LNHDA, SQIVND (reference sequence). V was pared by 5 bases and J by 5 bases, with 21 bases between. The DNA of the CDR3 is TGTGCCAGTAGTCCCGGAAGGGACAAATTGGGGGAGACCCAGTACTTC. Encoded protein: CASSPGRDKLGETQYF.

In DNA, the CDR3 is TGTGCCAGCAGCCGGGTGCTAAACACCATATATTTT. It specifies CASSRVLNTIYF. This chain connects TRBV11-2 to TRBJ1-3; D remains unclear. Per the germline V gene, CDR1 is SGHAT and CDR2 is FQNNGV. V lost 5 bases to trimming and J lost 6 bases, with 8 bases between them. The length of the CDR3 is 12 residues.

The chain uses TRBV9 and TRBJ1-4; a weak D match, TRBD1 (5 bases). The CDR3 length is 17 residues. V was cut by 3 bases and J by 3 bases, with 18 bases left in between. In germline, CDR1 is SGDLS, CDR2 YYNGEE. CDR3 in amino acids: CASSAPRVGEANEKLFF. CDR3 coding DNA: TGTGCCAGCAGCGCCCCAAGGGTGGGGGAGGCTAATGAAAAACTGTTTTTT.

This clone was detected only a few times. The rearrangement joins TRBV5-4 to TRBJ2-1, with 8 bases matching TRBD2. J gave up 0 bases and V 5 bases, and 7 bases lay outside the gene matches. The CDR3 loop spans 16 amino acids. The germline gives CDR1 SGHNT, CDR2 YYREEE (reference sequence). CDR3 DNA sequence: TGTGCCAGCAGTTTACTAGCGGTAAGCTCCTACAATGAGCAGTTCTTC. This translates into CASSLLAVSSYNEQFF.

This clone came up a few times. J is TRBJ1-4 and V is TRBV6-5, with D possibly matching TRBD1 (6 bases). Trimming pared 6 bases from V and 8 bases from J, leaving 10 bases between. This CDR3 spans 12 amino acids. Germline V gene lookup returns CDR1 MNHEY and CDR2 SVGAGI. As DNA, the CDR3 is TGTGCCAGCAGGGGGACAATAGAAAAACTGTTTTTT. Translation gives CASRGTIEKLFF.

In its sample, this clone was seen a few times. This chain uses TRBV27 with TRBJ2-5; 9 positions agree with TRBD2. Germline CDR1 reads MNHEY; CDR2 reads SMNVEV (reference sequence). The CDR3 sequence is 15 residues long. V lost 3 bases and J lost 3; bases outside the gene matches: 5. Written as DNA, the CDR3 is TGTGCCAGCAGTTTGTCGTCTAGCGGGAAAGAGACCCAGTACTTC. This translates into CASSLSSSGKETQYF.

This clone was seen only a few times. The chain recombines TRBV7-2 with TRBJ2-2, with unresolved D. V lost 9 bases and J 4 bases, leaving 15 bases between the germline ends. Germline V gene sequence: CDR1 SGHTA, CDR2 FQGNSA. The CDR3 is 14 amino acids. Here the CDR3 DNA reads TGTGCCAGATCAACCGCGCTAGTCACCGGGGAGCTGTTTTTT. It codes for CARSTALVTGELFF.

This clone was seen a few times. The chain couples TRBV7-9 to TRBJ1-2; D is possibly TRBD1 (5 bases). The CDR3 spans 13 residues. V was pared by 0 bases and J by 4 bases, with 6 bases between. Germline V gives CDR1 SEHNR, CDR2 FQNEAQ (reference sequence). CDR3 sequence reads: CASSLAGPYGYTF. CDR3 bases: TGTGCCAGCAGCTTAGCGGGGCCCTATGGCTACACCTTC.

This sequence joins TRBV7-9 and TRBJ1-3, with 7 bases matching TRBD1. CDR1 and CDR2 from the germline V gene are SEHNR and FQNEAQ (reference sequence). The CDR3 totals 16 residues. J lost 0 bases, V lost 4 bases, and 6 bases had no gene match. The CDR3 here is CASSYGTDFSGNTIYF. CDR3 nucleotide sequence: TGTGCCAGCAGCTACGGGACAGACTTCTCTGGAAACACCATATATTTT.

This chain links TRBV9 with TRBJ2-1; TRBD1 matches at 9 bases. CDR1 and CDR2 from the germline V gene are SGDLS and YYNGEE. The CDR3 length is 14 residues. Unmatched junction bases numbered 5, after V lost 3 bases and J lost 7 bases. The CDR3 spells CASSARDRENEQFF. The CDR3 coding sequence is TGTGCCAGCAGCGCCCGGGACAGGGAGAATGAGCAGTTCTTC.

This sequence joins TRBV2 and TRBJ2-1, with 12 bases matching TRBD2. V lost 1 base to trimming and J lost 9 bases; unmatched junction nucleotides: 4. The CDR3 has 15 amino acids. Germline loops: CDR1 SNHLY, CDR2 FYNNEI. The CDR3 DNA sequence: TGTGCCAGCAGTGAAGAACTAGCGGGGGGACTTGAGCAGTTCTTC. Its translation is CASSEELAGGLEQFF.

This clone was found a few times. The CDR3 loop reads CASSPPGQGASYEQYF. The CDR3 DNA sequence: TGTGCCAGCTCACCACCGGGACAGGGGGCTTCCTACGAGCAGTACTTC. The chain joins TRBV18 to TRBJ2-7, with 12 nucleotides matching TRBD1. This CDR3 is built from 16 residues. Germline V lookup: CDR1 KGHSH, CDR2 LQKENI. Trimming cost V 0 bases and J 1 base; bases outside gene matches: 1.

This clone has only a few counts. The V call is TRBV9, the J call TRBJ1-2, with D tentatively TRBD1 (6 bases). Trimming took off 7 bases at V and 10 bases at J, with 23 bases between the two ends. CDR3 length: 14 amino acids. Germline CDR1 is SGDLS and CDR2 is YYNGEE. The CDR3 loop is CASGESIQGQLYTF. CDR3 coding DNA: TGTGCCAGCGGAGAAAGCATACAGGGACAACTCTACACCTTC.

This clone was counted a few times. The gene calls are TRBV9 and TRBJ2-7; 7 bases match TRBD2. Germline CDR1 is SGDLS and CDR2 is YYNGEE. Losses at the gene ends were 1 base for V and 2 bases for J; bases not matched to a gene: 9. The CDR3 totals 16 residues. The CDR3 coding sequence is TGTGCCAGCAGCGTAAGCGCGGCGGGGGTTACCTACGAGCAGTACTTC. Its translation is CASSVSAAGVTYEQYF.